This is a list of T cell receptor beta chains from one sample in a study of blood T cells in healthy people across ages. Using its own MiXCR run on the 5' RACE reads, TCRdb lists one record per CDR3 protein. The sample records 1.5 million to 2 million distinct CDR3 sequences, about 30% being singletons. Material: blood. These receptors were taken from a woman in her 30s in good health. CDR3s include the opening cysteine and the closing phenylalanine or tryptophan. D genes are given only for firm matches. A clone size is listed for some rows: how often the clone was seen (once, few, many), or a class if it is expanded.

d_gene: -; abundance: many; v_gene: TRBV29-1; j_gene: TRBJ2-1; CDR3nt: TGCACCATGAGGTTAGGGAACTACAATGAGCAGTTCTTC; CDR3aa: CTMRLGNYNEQFF
d_gene: TRBD2; abundance: -; v_gene: TRBV19; j_gene: TRBJ2-1; CDR3nt: TGTGCCAGTAAGACTAGCGGTTACAATGAGCAGTTCTTC; CDR3aa: CASKTSGYNEQFF
d_gene: TRBD2; abundance: many; v_gene: TRBV7-3; j_gene: TRBJ2-1; CDR3nt: TGTGCCAGCAGCGCTGGACTAGCGGGGAGTGAGCAGTTCTTC; CDR3aa: CASSAGLAGSEQFF
d_gene: TRBD1; abundance: -; v_gene: TRBV7-9; j_gene: TRBJ2-1; CDR3nt: TGTGCCAGCACCAATTGGGGACAGACCAATGAGCAGTTCTTC; CDR3aa: CASTNWGQTNEQFF
d_gene: -; abundance: many; v_gene: TRBV28; j_gene: TRBJ2-7; CDR3nt: TGTGCCAGCAGAGGGGACATCTACGAGCAGTACTTC; CDR3aa: CASRGDIYEQYF
d_gene: -; abundance: -; v_gene: TRBV20-1; j_gene: TRBJ2-7; CDR3nt: TGCAGTGCACCGGGGAGACTCTCCTACGAGCAGTACTTC; CDR3aa: CSAPGRLSYEQYF
d_gene: -; abundance: once; v_gene: TRBV6-2/TRBV6-3; j_gene: TRBJ1-1; CDR3nt: TGTGCCAGCAGTTCCCTGAGGGAGGAGAACACTGAAGCTTTCTTT; CDR3aa: CASSSLREENTEAFF
d_gene: -; abundance: few; v_gene: TRBV4-3; j_gene: TRBJ2-3; CDR3nt: TGCGCCAGCAACCCCCAGGATGGGGTGGATACGCAGTATTTT; CDR3aa: CASNPQDGVDTQYF
d_gene: -; abundance: -; v_gene: TRBV7-9; j_gene: TRBJ1-1; CDR3nt: TGTGCCAGCAGCCGTCAGCTCGGACAGATCACTGAAGCTTTCTTT; CDR3aa: CASSRQLGQITEAFF
d_gene: -; abundance: few; v_gene: TRBV30; j_gene: TRBJ1-2; CDR3nt: TGTGCCTGGAGTGTTATGGGTGGCTACACCTTC; CDR3aa: CAWSVMGGYTF
d_gene: -; abundance: many; v_gene: TRBV6-5; j_gene: TRBJ2-1; CDR3nt: TGTGCCAGCAGGCAGGGTGACAATGAGCAGTTCTTC; CDR3aa: CASRQGDNEQFF
d_gene: -; abundance: -; v_gene: TRBV4-3; j_gene: TRBJ1-2; CDR3nt: TGCGCCAGCAGCCAAGATGACAGACTCTATGGCTGCACCTTC; CDR3aa: CASSQDDRLYGCTF
d_gene: -; abundance: many; v_gene: TRBV12-3/TRBV12-4; j_gene: TRBJ1-2; CDR3nt: TGTGCCAGCAGTTCCCAGTCCTATGGCTACACCTTC; CDR3aa: CASSSQSYGYTF
d_gene: -; abundance: -; v_gene: TRBV6-1; j_gene: TRBJ1-1; CDR3nt: TGTGCCAGCAGTGTCAGCGGGGTTATCTCTGAAGCTTTCTTT; CDR3aa: CASSVSGVISEAFF
d_gene: -; abundance: few; v_gene: TRBV27; j_gene: TRBJ1-2; CDR3nt: TGTGCCAGCAGTTTGCCGGACCCTAAGGGCTATGGCTACACCTTC; CDR3aa: CASSLPDPKGYGYTF
d_gene: -; abundance: few; v_gene: TRBV5-5; j_gene: TRBJ1-6; CDR3nt: TGTGCCAGCAGCCCGCGGCGTGGGTCGGGGTCTAATAATTCACCCCTCCACTTT; CDR3aa: CASSPRRGSGSNNSPLHF
d_gene: TRBD1; abundance: once; v_gene: TRBV7-9; j_gene: TRBJ1-1; CDR3nt: TGTGCCAGCAGCTCCCAAAACAACAGGGGCACTGAAGCTTTCTTT; CDR3aa: CASSSQNNRGTEAFF
d_gene: -; abundance: few; v_gene: TRBV11-2; j_gene: TRBJ2-2; CDR3nt: TGTGCCAGCAGCCCCGGGGTGGGCTGGACCGGGGAGCTGTTTTTT; CDR3aa: CASSPGVGWTGELFF
d_gene: TRBD2; abundance: few; v_gene: TRBV4-2; j_gene: TRBJ2-3; CDR3nt: TGTGCCAGCAGCCCCAGCGCCTCTAGCGGGGGTGATACGCAGTATTTT; CDR3aa: CASSPSASSGGDTQYF
d_gene: -; abundance: few; v_gene: TRBV20-1; j_gene: TRBJ1-2; CDR3nt: TGCAGTGCCCGAGCTGGGGTTCGCGCCGATGGCTACACCTTC; CDR3aa: CSARAGVRADGYTF
d_gene: TRBD1; abundance: -; v_gene: TRBV6-6; j_gene: TRBJ2-1; CDR3nt: TGTGCCAGCACCCAGACAGGGTTAGGCAATGAGCAGTTCTTC; CDR3aa: CASTQTGLGNEQFF
d_gene: -; abundance: -; v_gene: TRBV7-9; j_gene: TRBJ1-1; CDR3nt: TGTGCCAGCAGCCAGCTGGCCGGGGTAGGGAACACTGAAGCTTTCTTT; CDR3aa: CASSQLAGVGNTEAFF
d_gene: -; abundance: -; v_gene: TRBV6-1; j_gene: TRBJ2-7; CDR3nt: TGTGCCAGCAGCCTACCTCAGGGTCGCTACGAGCAGTACTTC; CDR3aa: CASSLPQGRYEQYF
d_gene: -; abundance: few; v_gene: TRBV20-1; j_gene: TRBJ2-5; CDR3nt: TGCAGTGCTAGACCCTCTGGGCTGGGGGAAGAGACCCAGTACTTC; CDR3aa: CSARPSGLGEETQYF
d_gene: TRBD1; abundance: many; v_gene: TRBV7-2; j_gene: TRBJ1-2; CDR3nt: TGTGCCAGCAGCTCACCGGGACAGGGCTATGGCTACACCTTC; CDR3aa: CASSSPGQGYGYTF
d_gene: TRBD2; abundance: many; v_gene: TRBV20-1; j_gene: TRBJ2-7; CDR3nt: TGCAGTGCTAGAGATTACGGGGGGAGGTACGAGCAGTACTTC; CDR3aa: CSARDYGGRYEQYF
d_gene: TRBD2; abundance: -; v_gene: TRBV29-1; j_gene: TRBJ2-1; CDR3nt: TGCAGCGTCCCGGGACTAGCGGGAGTAGCCGACAATGAGCAGTTCTTC; CDR3aa: CSVPGLAGVADNEQFF
d_gene: TRBD1; abundance: -; v_gene: TRBV7-2; j_gene: TRBJ1-6; CDR3nt: TGTGCCAGCAGCTTAGGACAGGGGGTGTTTTCACCCCTCCACTTT; CDR3aa: CASSLGQGVFSPLHF
d_gene: -; abundance: -; v_gene: TRBV7-9; j_gene: TRBJ2-2; CDR3nt: TGTGCCAGCAGCCGCGTTTCTCCGAACACCGGGGAGCTGTTTTTT; CDR3aa: CASSRVSPNTGELFF
d_gene: TRBD1; abundance: many; v_gene: TRBV12-3/TRBV12-4; j_gene: TRBJ2-5; CDR3nt: TGTGCCAGCAGTTTTGGGACAGACCAAGAGACCCAGTACTTC; CDR3aa: CASSFGTDQETQYF
d_gene: -; abundance: many; v_gene: TRBV6-5; j_gene: TRBJ1-2; CDR3nt: TGTGCCAGCAGTTACTCGGGACTCGGGGCGCAGAGCTACACCTTC; CDR3aa: CASSYSGLGAQSYTF
d_gene: TRBD2; abundance: few; v_gene: TRBV12-3/TRBV12-4; j_gene: TRBJ2-1; CDR3nt: TGTGCCAGCAGTCACCCCGGGACTAGCAGTCTCGAGCAGTTCTTC; CDR3aa: CASSHPGTSSLEQFF
d_gene: -; abundance: few; v_gene: TRBV20-1; j_gene: TRBJ2-1; CDR3nt: TGCAGTGCTGGTAGCGGCACAGCACCAATAATTGAGCAGTTCTTC; CDR3aa: CSAGSGTAPIIEQFF
d_gene: -; abundance: -; v_gene: TRBV9; j_gene: TRBJ2-7; CDR3nt: TGTGCCAGCAGCGTAGAAGGGTTAGGATCCTACGAGCAGTACTTC; CDR3aa: CASSVEGLGSYEQYF
d_gene: -; abundance: few; v_gene: TRBV20-1; j_gene: TRBJ1-4; CDR3nt: TGCAGTGCTAGAAGGGAAAAACTGTTTTTT; CDR3aa: CSARREKLFF
d_gene: TRBD2; abundance: few; v_gene: TRBV5-5; j_gene: TRBJ2-7; CDR3nt: TGTGCCAGCAGCTCACCGGGGGGGGCGGAAGAGCAGTACTTC; CDR3aa: CASSSPGGAEEQYF
d_gene: -; abundance: -; v_gene: TRBV6-5; j_gene: TRBJ2-3; CDR3nt: TGTGCCAGCAGCCCGTTCGGGGAGGATTCAGATACGCAGTATTTT; CDR3aa: CASSPFGEDSDTQYF
d_gene: -; abundance: -; v_gene: TRBV5-5; j_gene: TRBJ1-2; CDR3nt: TGTGCCAGCAGCTTGGCCGATGGGACGGCGGGAGACTATGGCTACACCTTC; CDR3aa: CASSLADGTAGDYGYTF
d_gene: TRBD2; abundance: few; v_gene: TRBV20-1; j_gene: TRBJ2-2; CDR3nt: TGCAGTGCCGAGAGTCTAGCGGGAGCGGACGGGGAGCTGTTTTTT; CDR3aa: CSAESLAGADGELFF
d_gene: -; abundance: few; v_gene: TRBV7-9; j_gene: TRBJ2-1; CDR3nt: TGTGCCAGCACAACCATACCACAGGGCAATGAGCAGTTCTTC; CDR3aa: CASTTIPQGNEQFF
d_gene: TRBD1; abundance: -; v_gene: TRBV5-1; j_gene: TRBJ2-7; CDR3nt: TGCGCTAGCAGCCCCGGGACAGGGATAAACAATGAGCAGTACTTC; CDR3aa: CASSPGTGINNEQYF
d_gene: -; abundance: few; v_gene: TRBV19; j_gene: TRBJ1-2; CDR3nt: TGTGCCAGTAGTATCCCGACATTACCCGGCGGCTACACCTTC; CDR3aa: CASSIPTLPGGYTF